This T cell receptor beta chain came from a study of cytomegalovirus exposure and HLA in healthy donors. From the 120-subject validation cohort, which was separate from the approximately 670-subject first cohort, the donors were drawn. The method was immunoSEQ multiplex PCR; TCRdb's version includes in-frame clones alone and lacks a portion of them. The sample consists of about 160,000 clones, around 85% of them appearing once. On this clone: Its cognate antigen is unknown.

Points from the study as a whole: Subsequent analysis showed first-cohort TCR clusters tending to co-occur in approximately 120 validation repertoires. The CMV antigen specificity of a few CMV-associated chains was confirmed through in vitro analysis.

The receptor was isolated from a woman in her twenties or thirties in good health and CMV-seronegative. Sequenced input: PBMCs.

The CDR3 DNA reads as TGTGCCAGCAGCTCCACCCCTACTGGTTGGAATGAGCAGTTCTTC. Amino acids: CASSSTPTGWNEQFF. The chain is built from TRBV7-9 and TRBJ2-1; D not resolved. Germline V gene sequence: CDR1 SEHNR, CDR2 FQNEAQ (reference sequence). The germline V and J ends were trimmed by 4 bases and 7 bases, with 17 bases remaining between them. This CDR3 has 15 amino acids. Together with reference TRBV7-9 and TRBJ2-1, the CDR3 gives the full variable domain: DTGVSQNPRHKITKRGQNVTFRCDPISEHNRLYWYRQTLGQGPEFLTYFQNEAQLEKSRLLSDRFSAERPKGSFSTLEIQRTEQGDSAMYLCASSSTPTGWNEQFFGPGTRLTVL.